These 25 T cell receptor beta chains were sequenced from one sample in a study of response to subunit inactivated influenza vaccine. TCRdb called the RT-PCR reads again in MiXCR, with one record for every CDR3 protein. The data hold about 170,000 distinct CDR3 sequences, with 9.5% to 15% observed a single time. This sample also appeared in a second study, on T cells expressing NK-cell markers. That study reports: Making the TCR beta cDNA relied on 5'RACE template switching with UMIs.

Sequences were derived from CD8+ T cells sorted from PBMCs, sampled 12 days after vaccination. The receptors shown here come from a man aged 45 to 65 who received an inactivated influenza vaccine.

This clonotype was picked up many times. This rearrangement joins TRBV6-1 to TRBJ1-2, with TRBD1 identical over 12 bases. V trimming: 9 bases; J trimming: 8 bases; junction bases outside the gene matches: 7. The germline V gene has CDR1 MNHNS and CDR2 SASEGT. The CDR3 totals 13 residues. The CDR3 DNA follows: TGTGCCAGTAAAGGGGACAGGGGGCCGGGCTACACCTTC. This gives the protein CASKGDRGPGYTF.

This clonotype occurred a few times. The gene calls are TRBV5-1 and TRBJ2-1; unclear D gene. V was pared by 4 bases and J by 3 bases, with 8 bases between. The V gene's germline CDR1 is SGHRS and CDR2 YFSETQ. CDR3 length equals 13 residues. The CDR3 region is CASSLSYYNEQFF. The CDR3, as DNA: TGCGCCAGCAGCCTTAGCTACTACAATGAGCAGTTCTTC.

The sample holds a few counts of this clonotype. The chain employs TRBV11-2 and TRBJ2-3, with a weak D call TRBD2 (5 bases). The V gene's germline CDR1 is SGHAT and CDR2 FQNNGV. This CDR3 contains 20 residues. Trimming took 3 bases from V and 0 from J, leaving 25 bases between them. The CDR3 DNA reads TGTGCCAGCAGCTTCCCCCGGGTCCTTGTTTGGGAGAAAAGCACAGATACGCAGTATTTT. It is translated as CASSFPRVLVWEKSTDTQYF. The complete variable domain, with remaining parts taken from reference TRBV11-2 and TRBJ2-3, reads EAGVAQSPRYKIIEKRQSVAFWCNPISGHATLYWYQQILGQGPKLLIQFQNNGVVDDSQLPKDRFSAERLKGVDSTLKIQPAKLEDSAVYLCASSFPRVLVWEKSTDTQYFGPGTRLTVL.

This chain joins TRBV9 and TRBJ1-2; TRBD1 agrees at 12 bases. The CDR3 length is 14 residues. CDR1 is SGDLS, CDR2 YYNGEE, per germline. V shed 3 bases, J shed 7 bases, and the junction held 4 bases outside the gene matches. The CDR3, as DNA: TGTGCCAGCAGCGCCCGGGACAGGGGGCCTGGCTACACCTTC. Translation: CASSARDRGPGYTF.

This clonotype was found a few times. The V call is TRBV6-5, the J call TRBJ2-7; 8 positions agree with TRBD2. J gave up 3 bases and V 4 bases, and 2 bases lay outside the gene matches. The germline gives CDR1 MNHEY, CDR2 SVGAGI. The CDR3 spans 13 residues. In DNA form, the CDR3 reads TGTGCCAGCAGTTTGACTAGCGTCTACGAGCAGTACTTC. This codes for CASSLTSVYEQYF.

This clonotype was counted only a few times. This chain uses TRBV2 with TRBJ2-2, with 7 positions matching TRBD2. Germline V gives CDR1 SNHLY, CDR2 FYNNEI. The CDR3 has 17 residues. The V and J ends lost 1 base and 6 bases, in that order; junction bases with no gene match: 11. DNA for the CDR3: TGTGCCAGCAGTGAAGACTCGGGGGGAGCGTTATCCGGGGAGCTGTTTTTT. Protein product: CASSEDSGGALSGELFF.

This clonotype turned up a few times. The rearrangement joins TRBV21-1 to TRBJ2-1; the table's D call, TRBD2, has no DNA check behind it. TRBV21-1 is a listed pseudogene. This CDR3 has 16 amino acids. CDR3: CASSKLTSGRSNEQFF. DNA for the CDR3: TGTGCCAGCAGCAAACTTACTAGCGGGAGGAGCAATGAGCAGTTCTTC.

The CDR3 DNA sequence: TGTGCCAGCAGTTACTCCGCCCGGGACCGGGGGCGAAGCACTGAAGCTTTCTTT. Translation gives CASSYSARDRGRSTEAFF. The chain links TRBV6-2 or TRBV6-3 to TRBJ1-1; tentatively, D is TRBD1 (6 bases). The CDR3 runs 18 residues. Trimming took off 0 bases at V and 4 bases at J, with 21 bases between the two ends. CDR1 and CDR2 (germline): MNHEY, SVGEGT.

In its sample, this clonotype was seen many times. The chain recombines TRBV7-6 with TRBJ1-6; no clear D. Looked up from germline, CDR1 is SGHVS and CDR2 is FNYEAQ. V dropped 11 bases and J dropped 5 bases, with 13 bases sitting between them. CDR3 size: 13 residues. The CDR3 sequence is CASGRLDNSPLHF. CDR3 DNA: TGTGCCTCCGGCAGGCTAGATAATTCACCCCTCCACTTT.

CDR3 loop: CASSLSGGDTGELFF. The CDR3 nucleotides read TGTGCCAGCAGCTTAAGCGGGGGCGACACCGGGGAGCTGTTTTTT. The chain joins TRBV7-2 to TRBJ2-2, with 8 positions matching TRBD2. V was pared by 2 bases and J by 3 bases, with 2 bases of the junction left unmatched. Germline loops: CDR1 SGHTA, CDR2 FQGNSA. CDR3 length: 15 residues.

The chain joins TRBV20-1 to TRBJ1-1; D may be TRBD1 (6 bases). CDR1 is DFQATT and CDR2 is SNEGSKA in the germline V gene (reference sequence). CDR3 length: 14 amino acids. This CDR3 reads CSVFGGASNTEAFF. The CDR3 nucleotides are TGCAGCGTCTTTGGGGGGGCCTCGAACACTGAAGCTTTCTTT.

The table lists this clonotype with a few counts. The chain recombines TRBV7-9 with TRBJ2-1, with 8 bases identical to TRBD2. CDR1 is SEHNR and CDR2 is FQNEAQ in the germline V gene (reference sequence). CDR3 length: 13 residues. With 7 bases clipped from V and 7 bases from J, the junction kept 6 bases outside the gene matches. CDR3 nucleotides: TGTGCCAGCAAGGAGCCGGGAGGGAATGAGCAGTTCTTC. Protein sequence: CASKEPGGNEQFF.

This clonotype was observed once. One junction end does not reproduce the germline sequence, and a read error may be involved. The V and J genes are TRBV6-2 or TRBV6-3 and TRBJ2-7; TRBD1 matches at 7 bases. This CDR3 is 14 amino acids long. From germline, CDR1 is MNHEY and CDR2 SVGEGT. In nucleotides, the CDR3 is TGTGCCAGCATTTCCGGGACAGCCTCCTACGAGCACTACTTC. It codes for CASISGTASYEHYF.

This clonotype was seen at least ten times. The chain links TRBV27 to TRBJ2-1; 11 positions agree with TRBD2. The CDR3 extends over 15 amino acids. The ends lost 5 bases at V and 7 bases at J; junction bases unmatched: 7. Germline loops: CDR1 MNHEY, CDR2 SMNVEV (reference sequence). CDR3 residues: CASSPGTSGGNEQFF. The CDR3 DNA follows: TGTGCCAGCAGTCCAGGGACTAGCGGTGGGAATGAGCAGTTCTTC.

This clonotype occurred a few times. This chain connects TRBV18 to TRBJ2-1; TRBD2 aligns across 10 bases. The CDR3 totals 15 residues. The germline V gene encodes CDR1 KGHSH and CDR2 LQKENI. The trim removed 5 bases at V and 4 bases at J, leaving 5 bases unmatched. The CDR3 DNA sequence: TGTGCCAGCTCATTAACTAGCGGGGTTTACAATGAGCAGTTCTTC. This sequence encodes CASSLTSGVYNEQFF.

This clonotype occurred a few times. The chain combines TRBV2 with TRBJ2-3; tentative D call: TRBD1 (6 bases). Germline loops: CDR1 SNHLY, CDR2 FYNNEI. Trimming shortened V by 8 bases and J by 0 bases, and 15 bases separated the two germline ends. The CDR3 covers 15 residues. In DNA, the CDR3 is TGTGCCAGCCACGAGACGGGACAAAGCACAGATACGCAGTATTTT. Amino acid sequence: CASHETGQSTDTQYF.

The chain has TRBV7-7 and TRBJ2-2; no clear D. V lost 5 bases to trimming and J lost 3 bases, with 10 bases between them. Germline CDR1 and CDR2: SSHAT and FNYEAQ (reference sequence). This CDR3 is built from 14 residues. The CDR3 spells CASSPGPDTGELFF. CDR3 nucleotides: TGTGCCAGCAGCCCCGGACCGGACACCGGGGAGCTGTTTTTT. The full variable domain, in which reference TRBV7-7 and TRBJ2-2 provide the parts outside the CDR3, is GAGVSQSPRYKVTKRGQDVTLRCDPISSHATLYWYQQALGQGPEFLTYFNYEAQPDKSGLPSDRFSAERPEGSISTLTIQRTEQRDSAMYRCASSPGPDTGELFFGEGSRLTVL.

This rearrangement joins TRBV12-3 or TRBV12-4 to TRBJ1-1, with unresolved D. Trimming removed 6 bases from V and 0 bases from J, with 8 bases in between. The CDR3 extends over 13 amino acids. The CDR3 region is CASSAGMNTEAFF. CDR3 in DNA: TGTGCCAGCAGCGCCGGGATGAACACTGAAGCTTTCTTT.

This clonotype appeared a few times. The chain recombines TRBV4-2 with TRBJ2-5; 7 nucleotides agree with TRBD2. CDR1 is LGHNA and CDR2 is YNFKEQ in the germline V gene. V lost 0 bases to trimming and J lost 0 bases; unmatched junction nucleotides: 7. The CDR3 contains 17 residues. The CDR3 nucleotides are TGTGCCAGCAGCCAAGACGATAGTAGCGGGTACCAAGAGACCCAGTACTTC. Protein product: CASSQDDSSGYQETQYF.

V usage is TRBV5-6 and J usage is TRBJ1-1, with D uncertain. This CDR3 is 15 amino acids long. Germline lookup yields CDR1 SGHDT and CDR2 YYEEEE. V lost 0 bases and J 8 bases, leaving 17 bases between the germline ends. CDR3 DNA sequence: TGTGCCAGCAGCTTGGCCGGCGGCATAACACGCGAAGCTTTCTTT. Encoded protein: CASSLAGGITREAFF.

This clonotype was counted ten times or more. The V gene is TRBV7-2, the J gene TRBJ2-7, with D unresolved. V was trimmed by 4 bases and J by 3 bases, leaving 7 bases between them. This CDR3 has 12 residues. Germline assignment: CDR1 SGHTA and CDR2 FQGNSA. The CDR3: CASSSVLYEQYF. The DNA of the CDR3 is TGTGCCAGCAGCTCCGTTCTCTACGAGCAGTACTTC.

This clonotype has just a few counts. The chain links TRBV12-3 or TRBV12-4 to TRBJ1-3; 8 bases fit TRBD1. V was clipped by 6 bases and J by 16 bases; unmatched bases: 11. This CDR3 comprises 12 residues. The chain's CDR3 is CASSNSGQGFYF. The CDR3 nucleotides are TGTGCCAGCAGCAATTCAGGACAGGGATTTTATTTT.

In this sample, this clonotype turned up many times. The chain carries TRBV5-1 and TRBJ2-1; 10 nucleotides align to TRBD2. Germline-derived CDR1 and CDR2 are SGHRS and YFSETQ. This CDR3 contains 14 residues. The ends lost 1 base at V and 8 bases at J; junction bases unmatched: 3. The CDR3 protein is CASSLTSGVDEQFF. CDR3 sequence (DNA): TGCGCCAGCAGCTTGACTAGCGGGGTCGATGAGCAGTTCTTC.

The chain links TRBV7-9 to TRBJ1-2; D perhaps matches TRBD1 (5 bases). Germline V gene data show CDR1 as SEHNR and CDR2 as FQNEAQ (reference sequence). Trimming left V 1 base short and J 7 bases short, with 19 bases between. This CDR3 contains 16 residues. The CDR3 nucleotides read TGTGCCAGCAGCTTAGACCTCCAAAGGGGCGAGGGTGGCTACACCTTC. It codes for CASSLDLQRGEGGYTF. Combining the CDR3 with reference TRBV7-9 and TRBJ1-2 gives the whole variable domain DTGVSQNPRHKITKRGQNVTFRCDPISEHNRLYWYRQTLGQGPEFLTYFQNEAQLEKSRLLSDRFSAERPKGSFSTLEIQRTEQGDSAMYLCASSLDLQRGEGGYTFGSGTRLTVV.

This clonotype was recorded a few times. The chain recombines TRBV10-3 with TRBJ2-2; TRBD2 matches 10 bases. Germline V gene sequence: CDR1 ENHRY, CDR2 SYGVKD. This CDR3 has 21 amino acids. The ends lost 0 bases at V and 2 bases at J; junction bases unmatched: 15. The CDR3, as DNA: TGTGCCATCAGTGAGTCGAGAGAACTAGCGGGGTACGCCAGAAACACCGGGGAGCTGTTTTTT. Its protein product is CAISESRELAGYARNTGELFF.